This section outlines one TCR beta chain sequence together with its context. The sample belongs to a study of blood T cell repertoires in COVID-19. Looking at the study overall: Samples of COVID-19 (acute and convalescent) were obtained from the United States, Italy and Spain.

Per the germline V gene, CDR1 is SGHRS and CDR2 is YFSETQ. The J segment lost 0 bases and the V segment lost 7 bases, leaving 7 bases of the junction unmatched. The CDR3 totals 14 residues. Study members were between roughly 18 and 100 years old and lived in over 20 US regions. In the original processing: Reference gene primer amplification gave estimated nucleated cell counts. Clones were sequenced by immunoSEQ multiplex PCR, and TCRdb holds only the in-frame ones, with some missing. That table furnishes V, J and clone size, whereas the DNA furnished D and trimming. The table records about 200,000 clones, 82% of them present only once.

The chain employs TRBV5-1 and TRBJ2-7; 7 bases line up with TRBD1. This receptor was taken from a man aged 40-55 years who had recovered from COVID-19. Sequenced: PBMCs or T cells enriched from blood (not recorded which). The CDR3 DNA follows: TGCGCCAGCCGACGGGACAGCAGCTCCTACGAGCAGTACTTC. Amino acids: CASRRDSSSYEQYF.